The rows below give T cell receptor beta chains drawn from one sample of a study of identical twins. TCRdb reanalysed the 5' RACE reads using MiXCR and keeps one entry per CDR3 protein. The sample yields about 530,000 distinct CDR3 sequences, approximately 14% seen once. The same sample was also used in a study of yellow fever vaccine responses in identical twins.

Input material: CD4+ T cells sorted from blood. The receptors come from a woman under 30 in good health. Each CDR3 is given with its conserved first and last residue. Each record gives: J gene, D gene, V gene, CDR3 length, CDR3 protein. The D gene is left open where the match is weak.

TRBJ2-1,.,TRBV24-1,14,CATSGAVAYNEQFF
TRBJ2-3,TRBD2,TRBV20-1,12,CSARDIAGTQYF
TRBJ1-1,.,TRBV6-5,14,CASSYSDGHTEAFF
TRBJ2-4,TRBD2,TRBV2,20,CASSKGWTSGGKGVKNIQYF
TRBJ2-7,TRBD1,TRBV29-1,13,CSVGTGELYEQYF
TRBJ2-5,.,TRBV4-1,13,CASSQAGVETQYF
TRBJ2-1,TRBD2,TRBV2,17,CASHMATSGSGYNEQFF
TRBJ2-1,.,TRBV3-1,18,CASSQGVTGSGGYNEQFF
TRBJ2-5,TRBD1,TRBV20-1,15,CSALNRGSNRETQYF
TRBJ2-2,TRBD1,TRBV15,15,CATSRAGQAGGELFF
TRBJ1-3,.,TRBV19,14,CASRSGLPGNTIYF
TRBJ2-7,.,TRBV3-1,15,CASSLEGGGFYEQYF
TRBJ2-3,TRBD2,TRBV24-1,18,CATSDAPGTSGATDTQYF
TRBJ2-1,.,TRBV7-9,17,CASSLDYQVRGVNEQFF
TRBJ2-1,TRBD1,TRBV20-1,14,CSARLPDRNNEQFF
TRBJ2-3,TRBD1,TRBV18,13,CASSGTVTDTQYF
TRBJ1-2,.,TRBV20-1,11,CTPAPGYGYTF
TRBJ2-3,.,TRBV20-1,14,CSALTATSTDTQYF
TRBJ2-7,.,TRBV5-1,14,CASSFGTVTYEQYF
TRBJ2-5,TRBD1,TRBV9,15,CASSFRTGHQETQYF
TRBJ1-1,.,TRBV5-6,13,CASSWSRGTEAFF
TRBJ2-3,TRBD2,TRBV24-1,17,CATSDPSGGRSTDTQYF
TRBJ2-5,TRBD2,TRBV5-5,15,CASSLWRGAGETQYF
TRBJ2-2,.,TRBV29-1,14,CSVVSVGAAGELFF
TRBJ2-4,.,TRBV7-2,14,CASSQQKAKNIQYF
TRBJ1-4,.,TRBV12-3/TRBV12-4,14,CASTRGLANEKLFF
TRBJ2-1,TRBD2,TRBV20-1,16,CSARDTGAGRGNEQFF
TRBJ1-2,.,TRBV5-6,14,CASSLVDTNYGYTF
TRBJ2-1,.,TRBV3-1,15,CASSQEPQGVNEQFF
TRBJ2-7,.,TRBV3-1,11,CAASGRYEQYF
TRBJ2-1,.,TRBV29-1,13,CSVELVAYNEQFF
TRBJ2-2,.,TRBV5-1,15,CASSFTGKNTGELFF
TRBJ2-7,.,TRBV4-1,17,CASSQDRTRDVRDEQYF
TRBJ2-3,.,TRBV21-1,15,CASSKLAGCTDTQYF
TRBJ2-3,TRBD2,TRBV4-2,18,CASSQESSGGVGTDTQYF
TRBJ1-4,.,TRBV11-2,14,CASSLRQDSEKLFF
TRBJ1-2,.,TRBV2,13,CASSEAQYLGYTF
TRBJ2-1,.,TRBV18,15,CASSPRDVGSLEQFF
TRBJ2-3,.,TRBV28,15,CASSTRRRRTDTQYF
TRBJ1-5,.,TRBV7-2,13,CASSSGRYQPQHF
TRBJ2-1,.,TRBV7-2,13,CASSSYQYNEQFF
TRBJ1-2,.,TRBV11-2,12,CASSPNVGGYTF
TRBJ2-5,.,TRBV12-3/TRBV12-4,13,CASSLGGAETQYF
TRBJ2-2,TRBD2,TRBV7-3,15,CASSPGTSGRGELFF
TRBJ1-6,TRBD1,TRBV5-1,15,CASSLEGQGQSPLHF
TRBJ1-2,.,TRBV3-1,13,CASSHGSVGGYTF
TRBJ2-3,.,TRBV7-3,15,CASSLMGAGTDTQYF
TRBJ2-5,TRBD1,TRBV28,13,CASSGQGAETQYF
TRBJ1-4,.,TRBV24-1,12,CATSDAGRKLFF
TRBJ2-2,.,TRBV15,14,CATRMGESGGELFF
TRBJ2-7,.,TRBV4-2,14,CASSQPGLLYEQYF
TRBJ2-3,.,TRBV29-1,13,CSVEQGPTDTQYF
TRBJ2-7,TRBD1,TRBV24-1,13,CATSENRGYEQYF
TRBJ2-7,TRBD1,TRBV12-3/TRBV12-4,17,CASSPRTGAKPTYEQYF
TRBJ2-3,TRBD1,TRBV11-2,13,CASSRQGIDTQYF
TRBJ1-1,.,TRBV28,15,CASRASARGSTEAFF
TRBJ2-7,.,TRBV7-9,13,CASSLKRAYEQYF
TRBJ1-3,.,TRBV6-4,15,CASSADGSSGNTIYF